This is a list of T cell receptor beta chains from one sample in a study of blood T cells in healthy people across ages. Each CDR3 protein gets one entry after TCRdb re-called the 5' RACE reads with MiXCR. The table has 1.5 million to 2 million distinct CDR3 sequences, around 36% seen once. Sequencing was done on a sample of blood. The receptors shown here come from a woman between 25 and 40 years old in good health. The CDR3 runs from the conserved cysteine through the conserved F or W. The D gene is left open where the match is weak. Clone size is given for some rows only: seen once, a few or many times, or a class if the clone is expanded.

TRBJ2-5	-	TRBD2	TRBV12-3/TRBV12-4	TGTGCCAGCAGTTGGGGACTAGCGGGGATACAGACCCAGTACTTC	CASSWGLAGIQTQYF
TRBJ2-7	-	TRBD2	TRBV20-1	TGCAGTGCTAGGGAGACAGGGTATGGACTAGCGGGGAAATACGAGCAGTACTTC	CSARETGYGLAGKYEQYF
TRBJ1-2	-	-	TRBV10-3	TGTGCCATCAGAGACAGACACGACGTAAGCTACACCTTC	CAIRDRHDVSYTF
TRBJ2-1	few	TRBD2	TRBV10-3	TGTGCCATCAGTGACTCTGGCGGGGGGTTGAGGAATGAGCAGTTCTTC	CAISDSGGGLRNEQFF
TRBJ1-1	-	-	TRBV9	TGTGCCAGCAGCGTTGGCCCGGGGTGGGAAGCTTTCTTT	CASSVGPGWEAFF
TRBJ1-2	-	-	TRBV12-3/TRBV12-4	TGTGCCAGCAGAGGGGTTACAAATTATGGCTACACCTTC	CASRGVTNYGYTF
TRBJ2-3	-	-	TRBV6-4	TGTGCCAGCAGTCCTCTCCCGGGGGCGAGCACAGATACGCAGTATTTT	CASSPLPGASTDTQYF
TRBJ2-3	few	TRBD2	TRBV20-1	TGCAGTGCTAATCTCCGGGCTAGCGGGAGGTTCGGTACGCAGTATTTT	CSANLRASGRFGTQYF
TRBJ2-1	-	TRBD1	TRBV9	TGTGCCAGCAGGGGGACAGGGTCGTGGGAGCAGTTCTTC	CASRGTGSWEQFF
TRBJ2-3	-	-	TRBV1	TGCACCAGCAGCTCTATCCGCAAGACTAGCGGGGTGATCGGCGATACGCAGTATTTT	CTSSSIRKTSGVIGDTQYF
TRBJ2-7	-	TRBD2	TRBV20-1	TGCAGTGCTATCATCCTTAGCGGGGGGATATACGAGCAGTACTTC	CSAIILSGGIYEQYF